This TCR beta chain emerged from a study of regulatory T cells in long-lasting Graves disease (dated by TCRdb to the early 2020s). In the study overall: Newly diagnosed Graves' disease patients had taken antithyroid drugs for less than 3 months. Patients with persistent Graves' disease were compared with patients with newly diagnosed Graves' disease using TCR sequencing and RNA sequencing of peripheral blood. The study was registered as a clinical trial and conducted in China. A total of some 33 samples were covered by TCR sequencing, comprising around 13 persistent and around 20 newly diagnosed Graves' disease patients.

This sample's time point label indicates: newly diagnosed GD, antithyroid drugs for less than 3 months. RNA was extracted from PBMCs in TRIzol for both TCR sequencing and RNA sequencing. The diagnosis of Graves' disease was made according to American Thyroid Association guidelines. Recruitment of patients was carried out at an endocrinology department in Xi'an, China. Each patient gave about 8.1 milliliters of peripheral blood, collected in an EDTA anticoagulant tube. Ficoll Paque Plus density gradient separation was used to isolate PBMCs, and no additional T cell sorting was done. An Agilent 2100 Bioanalyzer and agarose gel were used to check RNA quality, and a NanoDrop 2000 was used to measure RNA concentration. Trimmed from V: 2 bases; trimmed from J: 3 bases; junction bases lacking a gene match: 4. CDR1 and CDR2 are drawn from the germline V gene: SGHRS, YFSETQ. Measured from the cysteine to the phenylalanine, the CDR3 is 14 residues long. Here the CDR3 DNA is all that survives: 42 bases in frame from base 1.

On the study overall, not on this receptor specifically: Peripheral blood alone was examined, since thyroid tissue, which constituted the primary lesion, could not be accessed. Persistent disease showed preferential use of TRBV28, TRBJ1-2 and TRBJ2-5, whereas newly diagnosed disease favored TRBV20-1 and TRBJ2-1. Lower TCR Shannon entropy and fewer highly expanded clones were observed in persistent Graves' disease patients than in newly diagnosed patients, which suggested clonal expansion. Only the TCR beta chain was sequenced and analyzed. The small sample size was acknowledged by the authors as a limitation that may reduce accuracy. Persistent patients shared more public clonotypes among themselves (roughly 2,700) than newly diagnosed patients did (more than 950).

The library was prepared using multiplex PCR. Sequencing took place on an Illumina HiSeq 4000. CDR3 regions were amplified by Arm-PCR with iRepertoire HTBI primers to construct TCR beta libraries. PCR products were gel purified before sequencing. From the authors' description of their analysis: Gene usage analysis of CDR3 amino acid clonotypes used the 50 to 70 TRBV and about 13 TRBJ segments found across samples. COPE and FqMerger were used to merge the filtered high-quality paired reads into contigs. BLAST was used to align contigs to IMGT TRBV, TRBD and TRBJ reference genes, and CDR3 was defined according to IMGT. Any clonotype with a frequency above 0.1% was classified as a highly expanded clone. Repertoire diversity was measured by Shannon entropy, and V-J evenness by the Gini coefficient. Public clonotypes were defined as clonotypes shared by more than one individual. The public reads were reprocessed in TCRdb via fastp at Q25 and MiXCR, keeping in-frame beta chains. Rows are combined by CDR3 protein, so each entry shows the most common genes and DNA. The V and J calls and clone size are TCRdb's, not the authors'. Present in this sample are 450,000 to 600,000 distinct CDR3 sequences, around 16% of which were seen just once. Of the sample, 9.5% to 15% falls within the top ten clones.

This clonotype came up many times. This receptor's antigen is unknown. The sample holds no much larger clone one base away, and base qualities are not on file. The same data also went into a second study, on T cells in Graves' hyperthyroidism and ophthalmopathy. From the second report: Stable Graves' hyperthyroidism was defined as no progression to ophthalmopathy during 18 months of follow-up. Hyperthyroidism patients were newly diagnosed, had a disease duration of under 2 months, and were aged 18 to 65 years. Any patient with an uncontrolled infection, another autoimmune disease, pregnancy or lactation was excluded. Diagnoses were established on the basis of clinical symptoms, serum thyroxine and TRAb, thyroid ultrasound, and orbital computed tomography. The first round of RT-PCR for the TCR CDR3 was performed with the HTBI primer set and the Qiagen OneStep RT-PCR kit. Most expanded thyroid clonotypes (frequency above 0.001) were also found in blood, which suggests that blood repertoires may mirror thyroid immune responses. A 13 V-J signature model separated ophthalmopathy from stable hyperthyroidism, with 87.88% sensitivity and just under 84% specificity in cross-validation and 80%/75% in testing. In validation, the model predicted progression to ophthalmopathy with approximately 71% sensitivity and around 72% specificity, a median of approximately 6.5 months before onset. To identify TCR V-J signatures that set the groups apart, the researchers used a discovery cohort of more than 95 patients, made up of fewer than 50 with Graves' ophthalmopathy and about 60 with stable Graves' hyperthyroidism. An independent validation cohort of under 20 hyperthyroidism patients and about 15 patients who later progressed to ophthalmopathy tested prospective prediction of ophthalmopathy. The roughly 100 discovery patients were randomly divided into training and test sets at a 7:3 ratio. Thyroid tissue and blood T-cell repertoires from six Graves' hyperthyroidism patients were also compared in the study. Once sampling was done, hyperthyroidism patients were given methimazole at a starting dose of 30 mg daily, whereas ophthalmopathy patients were given high-dose intravenous methylprednisolone. Libraries were constructed in a second round of multiplex PCR, after which size selection and purification were performed. The libraries were sequenced on an Illumina HiSeq2000 using paired-end 100 bp reads. SOAPnuke was used to process the raw data, with reads discarded if the reads contained adapters or uncalled bases, had a mean Phred below 15, or lacked an exact constant-primer or identifier match. COPE v1.2.5 was used to merge the high-quality paired reads, and each unique nucleotide sequence was defined as a clonotype. MiTCR v1.1 was used to align the clonotypes against IMGT TRBV, TRBD and TRBJ reference segments. The analysis included only V-J combinations with a frequency above 0.0001, which together covered 99% to 99.2% of the repertoires. A TCS score was defined as the ratio of F50 (clonal expansion) to E x V (chaos), with BLOSUM62-based TCRdist applied between CDR3 peptides within each V-J. Welch's t-statistics and random forest reduced 500 to 550 V-J features to 13, which were used in a naive Bayes classifier (R e1071). Sample size was not statistically predetermined, and investigators were not blinded to group allocation. According to the paper, TCR Vbeta CDR3 sequencing was carried out on 135 peripheral blood samples, which came from fewer than 50 ophthalmopathy, approximately 78 hyperthyroidism and approximately 17 progressor patients.

The sequence links TRBV5-1 to TRBJ2-7, with 8 bases aligning to TRBD2. The sequencing used peripheral blood mononuclear cells (PBMCs), collected at new diagnosis, from a patient treated with antithyroid drugs. This sequence originates from a man in his forties with Graves disease. Donor details come from another sample of the same person, matched by shared clones. The CDR3 loop reads CASSLREGNYEQYF. The sequenced DNA: TGCGCCAGCAGCTTACGGGAGGGTAACTACGAGCAGTACTTC.